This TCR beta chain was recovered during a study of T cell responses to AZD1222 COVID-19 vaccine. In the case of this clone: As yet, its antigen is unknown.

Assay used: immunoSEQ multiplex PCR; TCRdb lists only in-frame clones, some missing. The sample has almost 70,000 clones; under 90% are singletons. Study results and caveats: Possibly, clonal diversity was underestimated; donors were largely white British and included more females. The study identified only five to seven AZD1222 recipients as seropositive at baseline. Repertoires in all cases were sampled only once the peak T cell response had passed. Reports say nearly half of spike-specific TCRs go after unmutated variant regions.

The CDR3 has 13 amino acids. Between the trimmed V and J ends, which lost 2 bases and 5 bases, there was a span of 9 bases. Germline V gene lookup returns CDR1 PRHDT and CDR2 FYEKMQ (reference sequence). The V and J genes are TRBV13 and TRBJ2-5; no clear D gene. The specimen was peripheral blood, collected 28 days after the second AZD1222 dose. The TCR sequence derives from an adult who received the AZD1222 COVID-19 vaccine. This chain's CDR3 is CASSLNGVETQYF. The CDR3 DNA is TGTGCCAGCAGCTTAAACGGAGTGGAGACCCAGTACTTC.